The next 11 T cell receptor beta chains were all read from a single sample in a study of shared clonotypes between healthy human individuals. Only in-frame clones appear in the TCRdb table, and some are missing; sequencing was by immunoSEQ multiplex PCR. The sample gives fewer than 150,000 clones, around 66% of which show up once; around 24% is in the top ten. Sequenced sample: memory CD8+ T cells sorted from blood. Subset meaning: CD45RO+ cells pooled with CCR7-negative TemRA cells. The source of these receptors is a woman aged 25 to 39 in good health.

This clone was seen once. J is TRBJ1-1 and V is TRBV6-1; 10 nucleotides align to TRBD1. V trimming: 6 bases; J trimming: 4 bases; junction bases outside the gene matches: 5. The CDR3 is 14 amino acids. CDR1 MNHNS and CDR2 SASEGT come from the germline V gene. CDR3 nucleotides: TGTGCCAGCAGGACAGGGGGCGAAGTCACTGAAGCTTTCTTT. Translating it yields CASRTGGEVTEAFF.

The V and J genes are TRBV27 and TRBJ2-7, with TRBD2 matching over 8 bases. Germline-derived CDR1 and CDR2 are MNHEY and SMNVEV (reference sequence). The length of the CDR3 is 16 residues. V lost 2 bases and J lost 0; bases outside the gene matches: 6. The DNA for the CDR3 is TGTGCCAGCAGTTTACGGTTCGGGGGGGGCTCCTACGAGCAGTACTTC. Its protein product is CASSLRFGGGSYEQYF.

The chain links TRBV28 to TRBJ1-5, with D unclear. The germline gives CDR1 MDHEN, CDR2 SYDVKM. The CDR3 runs 13 residues. CDR3 amino acids: CSEAADSNQPQHF. As DNA, the CDR3 is TGTTCTGAGGCAGCCGATAGCAATCAGCCCCAGCATTTT.

This clone has more than one count but fewer than ten. CDR3 region: CASQGAGYEQYF. The CDR3 DNA follows: TGTGCCAGCCAGGGGGCTGGGTACGAGCAGTACTTC. The V call is TRBV19, the J call TRBJ2-7; 8 positions agree with TRBD1. V lost 9 bases, J lost 4 bases, and 5 bases stayed unmatched. The germline V gene has CDR1 LNHDA and CDR2 SQIVND (reference sequence). The CDR3 has 12 amino acids.

The V gene is TRBV6-4, the J gene TRBJ2-1; 11 bases line up with TRBD2. The V gene end was trimmed by 0 bases and the J gene end by 8 bases; junction bases not matched to a gene: 3. Per the germline V gene, CDR1 is MRHNA and CDR2 is SNTAGT. The CDR3 covers 15 residues. CDR3 in DNA: TGTGCCAGCAGTGACTCAATAGCGGGAGGGGATGAGCAGTTCTTC. Translation: CASSDSIAGGDEQFF.

This clone was recorded a few times. The chain combines TRBV4-2 with TRBJ2-7, with D maybe TRBD1 (7 bases). The CDR3 is made up of 16 amino acids. V was trimmed by 0 bases and J by 2 bases, leaving 14 bases between them. CDR1 LGHNA and CDR2 YNFKEQ come from the germline V gene. The CDR3 DNA follows: TGTGCCAGCAGCCAAGATCTTGGCGGGACAGCCTACGAGCAGTACTTC. Translation: CASSQDLGGTAYEQYF.

The rearrangement links TRBV29-1 to TRBJ2-5, with D perhaps TRBD2 (5 bases). There are 12 residues in the CDR3. CDR1 is SQVTM and CDR2 is ANQGSEA in the germline V gene. V shed 2 bases and J shed 11 bases, with 15 bases lying between them. CDR3 sequence: CSVESYRGQQYF. The CDR3 nucleotides are TGCAGCGTTGAATCATACCGAGGGCAACAGTACTTC.

The J gene is TRBJ1-2, the V gene TRBV11-1; perhaps TRBD1 as D (5 bases). In germline, CDR1 is SGHAT, CDR2 FQDESV (reference sequence). Deletions cut 5 bases from V and 0 bases from J, with 16 bases between. The CDR3 covers 16 residues. The CDR3 protein is CASSKERGRTNYGYTF. The CDR3 coding sequence is TGTGCCAGCAGCAAAGAAAGGGGCAGAACTAACTATGGCTACACCTTC.

The CDR3 spells CASTWGDPSYEQYF. CDR3 nucleotide sequence: TGTGCCAGCACCTGGGGGGATCCCTCCTACGAGCAGTACTTC. This chain uses TRBV25-1 with TRBJ2-7; tentative D call: TRBD2 (6 bases). This CDR3 region has 14 residues. The germline V gene has CDR1 MGHDK and CDR2 SYGVNS. Deletions cut 7 bases from V and 0 bases from J, with 13 bases between.

This clone was recorded only once. The junction differs from germline at one of its ends, possibly a read error. Additional DNA sequences in this sample encode the identical CDR3. This rearrangement joins TRBV28 to TRBJ2-7, with TRBD1 identical over 7 bases. The length of the CDR3 is 15 residues. The germline gives CDR1 MDHEN, CDR2 SYDVKM. CDR3 sequence (DNA): TGTGCTAGCAGTCCCTACAGGGGCCTGGTCTACGAGCAGTACTTC. Translating gives CASSPYRGLVYEQYF.

A few counts support this clone. The V call is TRBV4-2, the J call TRBJ2-7, with TRBD2 matching 8 bases. The CDR3 is 15 amino acids. The germline V gene has CDR1 LGHNA and CDR2 YNFKEQ. V shed 3 bases and J 3 bases; nucleotides not matched to a gene: 7. CDR3 in amino acids: CASSQELAESYEQYF. For the CDR3, the DNA is TGTGCCAGCAGCCAGGAACTAGCGGAGAGCTACGAGCAGTACTTC.